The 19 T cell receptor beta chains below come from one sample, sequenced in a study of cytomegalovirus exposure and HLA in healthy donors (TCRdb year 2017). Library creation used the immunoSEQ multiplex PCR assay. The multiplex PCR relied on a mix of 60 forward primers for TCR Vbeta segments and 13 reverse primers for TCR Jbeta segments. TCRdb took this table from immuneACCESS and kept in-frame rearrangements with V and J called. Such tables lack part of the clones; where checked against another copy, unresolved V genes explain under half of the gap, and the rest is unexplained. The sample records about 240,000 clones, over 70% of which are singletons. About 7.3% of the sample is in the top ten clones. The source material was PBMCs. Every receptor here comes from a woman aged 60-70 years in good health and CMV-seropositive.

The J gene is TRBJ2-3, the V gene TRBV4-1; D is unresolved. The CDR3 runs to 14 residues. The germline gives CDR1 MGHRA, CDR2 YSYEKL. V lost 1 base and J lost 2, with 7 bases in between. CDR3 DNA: TGCGCCAGCAGCCAAGTCATGTCCACAGATACGCAGTATTTT. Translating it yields CASSQVMSTDTQYF.

Here the CDR3 reads CAIRFDSNSGNTIYF. The CDR3 coding sequence is TGTGCCATCAGGTTCGACAGCAACTCTGGAAACACCATATATTTT. The chain has TRBV10-3 and TRBJ1-3, with a possible D match to TRBD1 (5 bases). The CDR3 covers 15 residues. The V gene's germline CDR1 is ENHRY and CDR2 SYGVKD. V dropped 6 bases and J dropped 0 bases, with 12 bases sitting between them.

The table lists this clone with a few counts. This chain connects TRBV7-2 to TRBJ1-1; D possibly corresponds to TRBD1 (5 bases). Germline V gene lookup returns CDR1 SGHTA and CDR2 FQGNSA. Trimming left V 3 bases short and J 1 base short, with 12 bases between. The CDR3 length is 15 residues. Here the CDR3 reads CASSFRGRPNTEAFF. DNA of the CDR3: TGTGCCAGCAGCTTTAGGGGCAGGCCGAACACTGAAGCTTTCTTT. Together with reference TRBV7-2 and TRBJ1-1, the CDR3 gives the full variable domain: GAGVSQSPSNKVTEKGKDVELRCDPISGHTALYWYRQSLGQGLEFLIYFQGNSAPDKSGLPSDRFSAERTGGSVSTLTIQRTQQEDSAVYLCASSFRGRPNTEAFFGQGTRLTVV.

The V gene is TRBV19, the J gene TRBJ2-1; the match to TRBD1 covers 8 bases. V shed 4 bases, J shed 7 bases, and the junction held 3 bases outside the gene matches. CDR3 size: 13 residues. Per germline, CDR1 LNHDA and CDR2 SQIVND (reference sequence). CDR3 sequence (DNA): TGTGCCAGTAGTACCAGGGGGCTAAATGAGCAGTTCTTC. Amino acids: CASSTRGLNEQFF.

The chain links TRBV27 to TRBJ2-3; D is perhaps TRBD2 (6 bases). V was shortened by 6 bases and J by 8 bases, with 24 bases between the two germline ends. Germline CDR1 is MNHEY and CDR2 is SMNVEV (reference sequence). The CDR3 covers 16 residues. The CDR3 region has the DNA TGTGCCAGCAGCCACCTGGCGGGCGGGATAATTGGTACGCAGTATTTT. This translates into CASSHLAGGIIGTQYF.

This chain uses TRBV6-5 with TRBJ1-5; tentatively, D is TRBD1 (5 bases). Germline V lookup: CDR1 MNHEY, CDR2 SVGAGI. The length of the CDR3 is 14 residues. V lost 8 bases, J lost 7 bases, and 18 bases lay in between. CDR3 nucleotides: TGTGCCAGCGGTACCAGGGCTATAGGCCAGCCCCAGCATTTT. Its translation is CASGTRAIGQPQHF.

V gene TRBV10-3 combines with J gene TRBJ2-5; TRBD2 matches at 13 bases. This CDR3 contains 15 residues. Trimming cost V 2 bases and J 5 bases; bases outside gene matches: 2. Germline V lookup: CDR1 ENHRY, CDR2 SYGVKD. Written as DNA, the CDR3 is TGTGCCATCAGTGAGGAACTAGCGGGAGGGGAGACCCAGTACTTC. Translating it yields CAISEELAGGETQYF.

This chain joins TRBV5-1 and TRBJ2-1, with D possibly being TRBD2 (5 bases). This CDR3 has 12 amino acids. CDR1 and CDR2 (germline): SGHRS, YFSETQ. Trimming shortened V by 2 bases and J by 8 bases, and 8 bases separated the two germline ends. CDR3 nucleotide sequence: TGCGCCAGCAGCTTAGAGGGTGATGAGCAGTTCTTC. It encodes CASSLEGDEQFF.

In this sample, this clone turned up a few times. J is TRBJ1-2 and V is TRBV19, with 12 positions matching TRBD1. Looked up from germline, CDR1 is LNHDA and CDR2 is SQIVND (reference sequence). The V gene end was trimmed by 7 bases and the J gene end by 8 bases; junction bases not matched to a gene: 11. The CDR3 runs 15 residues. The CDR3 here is CASTPSRDRGHGYTF. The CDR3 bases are TGTGCCAGTACCCCGTCCCGGGACAGGGGGCACGGCTACACCTTC. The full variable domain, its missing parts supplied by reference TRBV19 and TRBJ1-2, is DGGITQSPKYLFRKEGQNVTLSCEQNLNHDAMYWYRQDPGQGLRLIYYSQIVNDFQKGDIAEGYSVSREKKESFPLTVTSAQKNPTAFYLCASTPSRDRGHGYTFGSGTRLTVV.

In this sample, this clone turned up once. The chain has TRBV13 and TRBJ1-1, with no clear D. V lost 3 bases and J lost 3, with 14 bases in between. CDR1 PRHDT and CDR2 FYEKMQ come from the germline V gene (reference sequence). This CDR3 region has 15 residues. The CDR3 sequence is CASSFFRYQDTEAFF. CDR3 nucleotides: TGTGCCAGCAGCTTTTTTCGCTACCAAGACACTGAAGCTTTCTTT.

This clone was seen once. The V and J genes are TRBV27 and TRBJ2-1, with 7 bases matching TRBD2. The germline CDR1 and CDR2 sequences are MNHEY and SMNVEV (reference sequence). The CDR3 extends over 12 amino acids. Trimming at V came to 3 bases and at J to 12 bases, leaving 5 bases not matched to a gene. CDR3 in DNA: TGTGCCAGCAGTTTTCCGTCGGGGGGGCAGTTCTTC. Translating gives CASSFPSGGQFF.

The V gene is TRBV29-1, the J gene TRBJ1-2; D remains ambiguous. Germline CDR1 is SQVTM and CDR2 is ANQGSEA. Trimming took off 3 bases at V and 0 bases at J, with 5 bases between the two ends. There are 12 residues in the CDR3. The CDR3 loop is CSVEASNYGYTF. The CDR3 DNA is TGCAGCGTTGAGGCCTCTAACTATGGCTACACCTTC.

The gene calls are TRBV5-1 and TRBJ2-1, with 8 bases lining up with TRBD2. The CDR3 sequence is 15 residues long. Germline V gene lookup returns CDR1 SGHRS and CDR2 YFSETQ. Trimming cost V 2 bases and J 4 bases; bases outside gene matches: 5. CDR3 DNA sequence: TGCGCCAGCAGCTTAGCGGGAGATTTATACAATGAGCAGTTCTTC. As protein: CASSLAGDLYNEQFF.

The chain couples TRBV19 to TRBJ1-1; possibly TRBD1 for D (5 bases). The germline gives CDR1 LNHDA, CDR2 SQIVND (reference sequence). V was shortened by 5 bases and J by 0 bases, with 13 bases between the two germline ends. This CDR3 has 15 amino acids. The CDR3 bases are TGTGCCAGTAGTTACGGGGGACCGTTGAACACTGAAGCTTTCTTT. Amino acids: CASSYGGPLNTEAFF.

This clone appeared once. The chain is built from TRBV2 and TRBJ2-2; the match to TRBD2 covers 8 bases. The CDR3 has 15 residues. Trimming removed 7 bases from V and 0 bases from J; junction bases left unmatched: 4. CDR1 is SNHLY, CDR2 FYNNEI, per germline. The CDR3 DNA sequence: TGTGCCAGCACCTCGGGGGGGCCGAACACCGGGGAGCTGTTTTTT. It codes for CASTSGGPNTGELFF.

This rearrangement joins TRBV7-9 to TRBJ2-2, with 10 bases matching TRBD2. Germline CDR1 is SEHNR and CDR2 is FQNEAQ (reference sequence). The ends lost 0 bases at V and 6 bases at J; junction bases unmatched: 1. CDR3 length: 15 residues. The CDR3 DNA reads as TGTGCCAGCAGCTTAGCGGGGACTAGCGCCGGGGAGCTGTTTTTT. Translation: CASSLAGTSAGELFF.

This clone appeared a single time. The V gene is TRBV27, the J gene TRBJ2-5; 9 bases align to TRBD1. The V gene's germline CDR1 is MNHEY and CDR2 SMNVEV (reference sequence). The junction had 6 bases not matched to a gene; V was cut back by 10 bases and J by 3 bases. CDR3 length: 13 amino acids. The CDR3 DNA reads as TGTGCCACAGGACAGGGGCAGAAAGAGACCCAGTACTTC. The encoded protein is CATGQGQKETQYF.

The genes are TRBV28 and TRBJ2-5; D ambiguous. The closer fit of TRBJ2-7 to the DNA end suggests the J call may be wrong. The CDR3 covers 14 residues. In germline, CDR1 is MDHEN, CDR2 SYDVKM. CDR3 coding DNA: TGTGCCAGCAGTTCGAGCCCACTCTCCTACGAGCAGTACTTC. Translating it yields CASSSSPLSYEQYF.

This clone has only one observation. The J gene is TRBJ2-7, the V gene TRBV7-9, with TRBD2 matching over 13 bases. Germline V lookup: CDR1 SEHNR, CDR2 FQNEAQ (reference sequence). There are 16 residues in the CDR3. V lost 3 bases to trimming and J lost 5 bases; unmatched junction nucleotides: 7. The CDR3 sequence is CASSFRTSGRTNEQYF. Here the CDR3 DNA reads TGTGCCAGCAGCTTCCGGACTAGCGGGAGAACGAACGAGCAGTACTTC.